The TCR beta chain under discussion was sequenced for a study of shared clonotypes between healthy human individuals. Comments on this clone: Its antigen is still unknown.

Per the study methods: Filtering differed because ImmunoSEQ produced junction-only sequences that carried no quality scores. Generated by immunoSEQ multiplex PCR, the TCRdb table keeps only in-frame clones and is missing some. The V and J calls and clone size are taken from that table; D and trimming were inferred from the DNA. The repertoire holds around 450,000 clones, 79% seen once, with approximately 13% in the top ten. The CDR3 covers 15 residues. With V trimmed by 5 bases and J by 8 bases, 12 bases remained unmatched. Germline V gene data show CDR1 as MDHEN and CDR2 as SYDVKM. General study findings and limits: In having few donors, the study represented limited genetic and exposure-history diversity.

The sequencing input was PBMCs. The clonotype comes from a woman aged 40 to 50 in good health. Some clones in this sample may be carry-over from other donors' samples. The chain carries TRBV28 and TRBJ1-3, with 7 positions matching TRBD1. CDR3 loop: CASSPTGEGRDTIYF. The CDR3 DNA reads TGTGCCAGCAGTCCCACAGGGGAGGGCAGGGACACCATATATTTT. The whole variable domain, remainder taken from reference TRBV28 and TRBJ1-3, is DVKVTQSSRYLVKRTGEKVFLECVQDMDHENMFWYRQDPGLGLRLIYFSYDVKMKEKGDIPEGYSVSREKKERFSLILESASTNQTSMYLCASSPTGEGRDTIYFGEGSWLTVV.